A single sample gave rise to the 31 T cell receptor beta chains below, sequenced in a study of lymphopenia after photon versus proton radiotherapy (dated by TCRdb to the late 2010s). Library method: the immunoSEQ multiplex PCR assay. TCRdb took over this immuneACCESS table, retaining in-frame rearrangements with V and J assigned. Such tables are incomplete; in checked studies, under half of the missing clones stem from an unresolved V gene, and the remainder is unexplained. The sample has approximately 160,000 clones on record, about nine tenths of them singletons. The ten largest clonotypes hold around 4.7% of the sample. Sequencing was performed on peripheral blood, taken from a patient treated with photon-based radiotherapy. These receptors came from a man aged 45-65 years with gastric cancer.

The chain has TRBV5-4 and TRBJ2-2, with D possibly TRBD1 on 6 matching bases. The V gene lost 2 bases and the J gene lost 5 bases, with 7 bases spanning the gap. The CDR3 has 13 amino acids. Germline CDR1 SGHNT, CDR2 YYREEE (reference sequence). This chain's CDR3 is CASSFDRTGELFF. CDR3 DNA: TGTGCCAGCAGCTTTGACAGGACCGGGGAGCTGTTTTTT.

V is TRBV20-1 and J is TRBJ2-1, with D uncertain. The V gene lost 1 base and the J gene lost 6 bases, with 4 bases spanning the gap. CDR3 size: 11 residues. Per the germline V gene, CDR1 is DFQATT and CDR2 is SNEGSKA (reference sequence). The CDR3 DNA sequence: TGCAGTGCTAGAGTCACCAATGAGCAGTTCTTC. Its protein product is CSARVTNEQFF.

This clone was counted once. The V and J genes are TRBV7-3 and TRBJ1-1; D is unclear. Germline V gene sequence: CDR1 SGHTA, CDR2 FQGTGA. The CDR3 spans 13 residues. V lost 5 bases, J lost 3 bases, and 10 bases lay in between. CDR3 amino acids: CASSAFTDTEAFF. CDR3 DNA sequence: TGTGCCAGCAGCGCGTTCACGGACACTGAAGCTTTCTTT.

The chain joins TRBV11-2 to TRBJ2-2, with a possible D match to TRBD2 (5 bases). V lost 6 bases, J lost 1 base, and 6 bases lay in between. Per the germline V gene, CDR1 is SGHAT and CDR2 is FQNNGV. The CDR3 consists of 13 residues. The CDR3 spells CASRRGNTGELFF. CDR3 DNA sequence: TGTGCCAGCAGACGGGGGAACACCGGGGAGCTGTTTTTT.

The V call is TRBV6-5, the J call TRBJ1-3; the D gene is possibly TRBD1 (5 bases). The length of the CDR3 is 16 residues. V gave up 2 bases and J gave up 0 bases, with 11 bases separating them. Germline V gene sequence: CDR1 MNHEY, CDR2 SVGAGI. CDR3 loop: CASSYGGDLSGNTIYF. CDR3 nucleotides: TGTGCCAGCAGTTACGGTGGGGACCTCTCTGGAAACACCATATATTTT.

The CDR3 DNA is TGTGCCAGCAGCTTAGACAGGGGAATCGGAGAGCAGTACTTC. Translating gives CASSLDRGIGEQYF. The chain couples TRBV5-8 to TRBJ2-7, with 8 bases matching TRBD1. V lost 2 bases to trimming and J lost 7 bases; unmatched junction nucleotides: 8. The CDR3 totals 14 residues. The V gene's germline CDR1 is SGHTS and CDR2 YDEGEE.

This clone was recorded only once. The CDR3 region has the DNA TGTGCCAGCAGTTTCCCCGGACAGCTCCATGAAAAACTGTTTTTT. The encoded protein is CASSFPGQLHEKLFF. The chain employs TRBV28 and TRBJ1-4; possibly TRBD1 for D (6 bases). The CDR3 has 15 residues. Trimming took 3 bases from V and 6 from J, leaving 14 bases between them. The germline CDR1 and CDR2 sequences are MDHEN and SYDVKM.

The CDR3 sequence is CASSLEIGPTYEQYF. The CDR3 DNA sequence: TGTGCCAGCAGCTTAGAAATTGGGCCGACCTACGAGCAGTACTTC. The rearrangement joins TRBV7-2 to TRBJ2-7; D unresolved. This CDR3 region has 15 residues. V shed 1 base and J shed 2 bases, with 12 bases lying between them. Looked up from germline, CDR1 is SGHTA and CDR2 is FQGNSA. Looking up the rest from reference TRBV7-2 and TRBJ2-7 gives the full variable domain: GAGVSQSPSNKVTEKGKDVELRCDPISGHTALYWYRQSLGQGLEFLIYFQGNSAPDKSGLPSDRFSAERTGGSVSTLTIQRTQQEDSAVYLCASSLEIGPTYEQYFGPGTRLTVT.

This clone was observed once. The gene calls are TRBV25-1 and TRBJ2-7; possible D gene TRBD1, 5 bases. From germline, CDR1 is MGHDK and CDR2 SYGVNS. The CDR3 has 13 residues. V lost 3 bases and J 3 bases, leaving 9 bases between the germline ends. CDR3 sequence (DNA): TGTGCCAGCAGTGAGACAGTAGTCTACGAGCAGTACTTC. Its protein product is CASSETVVYEQYF.

CDR3 sequence reads: CASSEAFRTDIQRAFF. For the CDR3, the DNA is TGTGCCAGCAGTGAAGCGTTTCGGACAGACATTCAACGAGCTTTCTTT. V and J are TRBV6-1 and TRBJ1-1; a weak D match, TRBD1 (6 bases). Germline-derived CDR1 and CDR2 are MNHNS and SASEGT. This CDR3 has 16 residues. Trimming took off 0 bases at V and 10 bases at J, with 21 bases between the two ends.

The chain joins TRBV7-9 to TRBJ2-7; D is perhaps TRBD1 (5 bases). This CDR3 has 14 residues. V gave up 5 bases and J gave up 4 bases, with 15 bases separating them. Germline assignment: CDR1 SEHNR and CDR2 FQNEAQ (reference sequence). This CDR3 is CASSPRGGAYEQYF. CDR3 coding DNA: TGTGCCAGCAGCCCAAGGGGTGGGGCTTACGAGCAGTACTTC.

J is TRBJ2-4 and V is TRBV5-6, with 7 bases identical to TRBD1. CDR3 length equals 15 residues. V lost 1 base, J lost 1 base, and 2 bases stayed unmatched. Germline CDR1 reads SGHDT; CDR2 reads YYEEEE. The CDR3 is CASSLPGQAKNIQYF. The DNA of the CDR3 is TGTGCCAGCAGCTTGCCGGGACAGGCCAAAAACATTCAGTACTTC. Based on the CDR3 plus reference TRBV5-6 and TRBJ2-4, the full variable domain is DAGVTQSPTHLIKTRGQQVTLRCSPKSGHDTVSWYQQALGQGPQFIFQYYEEEERQRGNFPDRFSGHQFPNYSSELNVNALLLGDSALYLCASSLPGQAKNIQYFGAGTRLSVL.

The rearrangement links TRBV21-1 to TRBJ2-3; no check of the table's D call, TRBD2, against the DNA was made. TRBV21-1 counts as a pseudogene. The CDR3 is made up of 17 amino acids. CDR3 amino acids: CASSKCESSGFVDTQYF. CDR3 DNA: TGTGCCAGCAGCAAGTGTGAGTCTAGCGGGTTCGTGGATACGCAGTATTTT.

The V call is TRBV19, the J call TRBJ2-3; TRBD1 might be the D (5 bases). Trimming removed 5 bases at V and 1 base at J, with 16 bases between. This CDR3 spans 16 amino acids. Germline V gives CDR1 LNHDA, CDR2 SQIVND (reference sequence). The chain's CDR3 is CASSPVDRGGTDTQYF. CDR3 nucleotide sequence: TGTGCCAGTAGTCCCGTCGACAGAGGCGGCACAGATACGCAGTATTTT.

The chain links TRBV29-1 to TRBJ2-7; 7 nucleotides line up with TRBD2. Germline V gives CDR1 SQVTM, CDR2 ANQGSEA. The CDR3 extends over 15 amino acids. The junction had 7 bases not matched to a gene; V was cut back by 0 bases and J by 2 bases. CDR3 bases: TGCAGCGTTGAAGATGCCCAGCGGGACCCCTACGAGCAGTACTTC. Protein sequence: CSVEDAQRDPYEQYF.

The genes are TRBV7-2 and TRBJ1-1, with 9 bases matching TRBD1. The CDR3 is 14 amino acids. The germline V gene encodes CDR1 SGHTA and CDR2 FQGNSA. Trimming at V came to 4 bases and at J to 5 bases, leaving 5 bases not matched to a gene. DNA of the CDR3: TGTGCCAGCAGCTCAGACAGGGGGAGAACTGAAGCTTTCTTT. Protein sequence: CASSSDRGRTEAFF. Full variable domain (missing parts from reference TRBV7-2 and TRBJ1-1): GAGVSQSPSNKVTEKGKDVELRCDPISGHTALYWYRQSLGQGLEFLIYFQGNSAPDKSGLPSDRFSAERTGGSVSTLTIQRTQQEDSAVYLCASSSDRGRTEAFFGQGTRLTVV.

This sequence joins TRBV5-4 and TRBJ2-1, with D unresolved. Germline lookup yields CDR1 SGHNT and CDR2 YYREEE (reference sequence). V lost 2 bases to trimming and J lost 3 bases, with 9 bases between them. This CDR3 is 14 amino acids long. The CDR3 protein is CASSFRSNYNEQFF. For the CDR3, the DNA is TGTGCCAGCAGCTTCCGCTCCAACTACAATGAGCAGTTCTTC.

J is TRBJ2-3 and V is TRBV6-1; D uncertain. There are 14 residues in the CDR3. The germline gives CDR1 MNHNS, CDR2 SASEGT. V lost 4 bases and J 6 bases, leaving 14 bases between the germline ends. CDR3 nucleotides: TGTGCCAGCAGTGCCGCGCCCCAAGTCGATACGCAGTATTTT. As protein: CASSAAPQVDTQYF.

This clone has a handful of counts. The chain combines TRBV5-4 with TRBJ2-7; 14 bases align to TRBD2. There are 15 residues in the CDR3. CDR1 SGHNT and CDR2 YYREEE come from the germline V gene (reference sequence). Trimming took 0 bases from V and 12 from J; bases not matched to a gene: 8. CDR3 coding DNA: TGTGCCAGCAGCTTGGGACCGGGACTAGCGGGAGCGGGGTACTTC. Protein: CASSLGPGLAGAGYF.

This clone was found a few times. DNA for the CDR3: TGTGCACTGCGGACAAATAACTATGGCTACACCTTC. The encoded protein is CALRTNNYGYTF. This chain links TRBV2 with TRBJ1-2; tentative D call: TRBD1 (5 bases). In germline, CDR1 is SNHLY, CDR2 FYNNEI. The CDR3 contains 12 residues.

This sequence joins TRBV6-6 and TRBJ2-3; 10 nucleotides line up with TRBD1. This CDR3 comprises 14 residues. Germline values: CDR1 MNHNY, CDR2 SVGAGI (reference sequence). V lost 5 bases to trimming and J lost 3 bases; unmatched junction nucleotides: 2. The CDR3 protein is CASSGQGGTDTQYF. CDR3 DNA: TGTGCCAGCAGTGGACAGGGGGGGACAGATACGCAGTATTTT.

The chain employs TRBV6-1 and TRBJ1-5; D ambiguous. CDR1 MNHNS and CDR2 SASEGT come from the germline V gene. Trimming removed 3 bases at V and 9 bases at J, with 15 bases between. The CDR3 runs to 14 residues. The CDR3 nucleotides are TGTGCCAGCAGTGAGCCAGTTCCGGTGGGGCCCCAGCATTTT. Its translation is CASSEPVPVGPQHF.

The chain employs TRBV5-6 and TRBJ2-3; a possible D gene is TRBD1 (6 bases). From germline, CDR1 is SGHDT and CDR2 YYEEEE. V was trimmed by 0 bases and J by 3 bases, leaving 17 bases between them. This CDR3 region has 17 residues. The CDR3 DNA reads TGTGCCAGCAGCTTGGTTATCAGGGGCCGAACGACAGATACGCAGTATTTT. Translating gives CASSLVIRGRTTDTQYF.

The V and J genes are TRBV7-9 and TRBJ2-1; 9 bases map to TRBD2. The CDR3 extends over 15 amino acids. Germline CDR1 reads SEHNR; CDR2 reads FQNEAQ (reference sequence). V gave up 5 bases and J gave up 3 bases; unmatched junction bases: 5. CDR3 bases: TGTGCCAGCAGCCGACTAGCGGCGAACTACAATGAGCAGTTCTTC. Encoded protein: CASSRLAANYNEQFF.

The chain has TRBV12-5 and TRBJ1-1; 11 nucleotides agree with TRBD1. Germline lookup yields CDR1 LGHNT and CDR2 FRNRAP. J gave up 0 bases and V 5 bases, and 11 bases lay outside the gene matches. The CDR3 totals 18 residues. For the CDR3, the DNA is TGTGCTAGTGGTCATAGGACAGGGGGCGTTGGTGTGAACACTGAAGCTTTCTTT. Translation: CASGHRTGGVGVNTEAFF.

The rearrangement uses TRBV19 and TRBJ2-5; weak D call: TRBD1 (5 bases). The CDR3 sequence is 15 residues long. Germline loops: CDR1 LNHDA, CDR2 SQIVND (reference sequence). The V and J ends lost 5 bases and 4 bases respectively, with 17 bases between them. The CDR3 DNA is TGTGCCAGTAGTGCGGACACGTTTCGAGGAGAGACCCAGTACTTC. This translates into CASSADTFRGETQYF.

This clone has more than one count but fewer than ten. The gene calls are TRBV14 and TRBJ1-2; 12 bases fit TRBD1. The V gene end was trimmed by 6 bases and the J gene end by 7 bases; junction bases not matched to a gene: 3. The germline V gene has CDR1 SGHDN and CDR2 FVKESK. This CDR3 has 13 residues. This CDR3 is CASSRDRGPGYTF. As DNA, the CDR3 is TGTGCCAGCAGTCGGGACAGGGGGCCTGGCTACACCTTC.

The chain uses TRBV29-1 and TRBJ2-5; 13 nucleotides agree with TRBD2. The length of the CDR3 is 19 residues. Looked up from germline, CDR1 is SQVTM and CDR2 is ANQGSEA. V lost 1 base, J lost 2 bases, and 13 bases stayed unmatched. The CDR3 region has the DNA TGCAGCGTTGAAGGGGACGGACTAGCGGGAGTGAGGGGGCAAGAGACCCAGTACTTC. The encoded protein is CSVEGDGLAGVRGQETQYF.

This clone was picked up one time. V is TRBV5-5 and J is TRBJ1-2; possibly TRBD1 for D (5 bases). The CDR3 covers 16 residues. V was shortened by 0 bases and J by 5 bases, with 17 bases between the two germline ends. CDR1 is SGHKS and CDR2 is YYEKEE in the germline V gene (reference sequence). CDR3 protein: CASSLAGQDTGYGYTF. CDR3 in DNA: TGTGCCAGCAGCTTGGCGGGGCAGGACACGGGGTATGGCTACACCTTC.

The chain uses TRBV15 and TRBJ1-2; a possible D gene is TRBD1 (5 bases). Germline V gene data show CDR1 as LNHNV and CDR2 as YYDKDF (reference sequence). With 4 bases removed from V and 9 bases from J, the gap between germline ends came to 15 bases. The CDR3 spans 13 residues. The CDR3 DNA reads as TGTGCCACCAGCAAGGGGAGGGCGGATCGCTACACCTTC. As protein: CATSKGRADRYTF.

The genes are TRBV10-3 and TRBJ2-5, with D possibly matching TRBD2 (5 bases). V gave up 11 bases and J gave up 0 bases, with 10 bases separating them. Looked up from germline, CDR1 is ENHRY and CDR2 is SYGVKD. The CDR3 runs 12 residues. The CDR3 DNA reads TGTGCCGCACGAGCGGACCAAGAGACCCAGTACTTC. Protein: CAARADQETQYF.